The rows below give T cell receptor beta chains drawn from one sample of a study of molecular identifiers for immune sequencing clone quantification. TCRdb independently ran MiXCR on the PCR reads; one entry per CDR3 protein. The data show hundreds of thousands of distinct CDR3 sequences, with over 25% seen just once and 0.78% held by the top ten. The specimen sequenced was naive CD8+ T cells from blood, with Jurkat cell RNA spiked in. All receptors derive from a human donor in good health. Some libraries in this study had Jurkat cell RNA spiked in. Both conserved end residues are part of each CDR3. D genes are given only for firm matches. Clone size is shown for a subset of rows, as once, few, many or a class of expanded clone.

>-|TRBV6-6|TRBJ1-2|many
CASSYSPSNYGYTF
TGTGCCAGCAGTTACTCGCCATCTAACTATGGCTACACCTTC
>-|TRBV29-1|TRBJ2-7|few
CSVEEGGYEQYF
TGCAGCGTTGAAGAAGGGGGCTACGAGCAGTACTTC
>-|TRBV19|TRBJ1-5|-
CASGIGSQPQHF
TGTGCCAGCGGGATAGGTTCGCAGCCCCAGCATTTT
>-|TRBV9|TRBJ2-5|few
CASSAEEQETQYF
TGTGCCAGCAGCGCGGAAGAGCAAGAGACCCAGTACTTC
>-|TRBV5-6|TRBJ2-1|few
CASSSRQVRGHEQFF
TGTGCCAGCAGCTCCCGACAGGTCCGCGGGCATGAGCAGTTCTTC
>TRBD1|TRBV13|TRBJ2-7|-
CASSLVGGQGRKQYF
TGTGCCAGCAGCTTAGTGGGGGGACAGGGGCGCAAGCAGTACTTC
>-|TRBV5-5|TRBJ2-1|-
CASRTGSYSYNEQVF
TGCGCCAGCAGAACAGGGTCATACTCCTACAATGAGCAGGTCTTC
>-|TRBV13|TRBJ2-7|-
CASSLLNGPLNEQYF
TGTGCCAGCAGCTTACTAAACGGGCCGTTGAACGAGCAGTACTTC
>-|TRBV28|TRBJ2-2|many
CASSRGNTGELFF
TGTGCCAGCTCGAGAGGGAACACCGGGGAGCTGTTTTTT
>TRBD1|TRBV7-9|TRBJ2-1|-
CASSPRQGAWNEQFF
TGTGCCAGCAGCCCTAGACAGGGGGCTTGGAATGAGCAGTTCTTC
>-|TRBV9|TRBJ1-1|few
CASSVGPLPTEAFF
TGTGCCAGCAGCGTAGGTCCCCTACCCACTGAAGCTTTCTTT
>TRBD2|TRBV28|TRBJ2-1|-
CASRRLAGVNYNEQFF
TGTGCCAGCAGACGACTAGCGGGAGTTAACTACAATGAGCAGTTCTTC
>TRBD2|TRBV10-2|TRBJ2-1|-
CARGTSGGSSYNEQFF
TGCGCCAGGGGGACTAGCGGGGGGAGCTCCTACAATGAGCAGTTCTTC
>TRBD2|TRBV4-1|TRBJ2-2|few
CASSQDSLAGAGYIMNTGELFF
TGCGCCAGCAGCCAAGATAGCCTAGCGGGGGCCGGGTATATTATGAACACCGGGGAGCTGTTTTTT
>-|TRBV6-1|TRBJ2-7|-
CASSVRGGDYEQYF
TGTGCCAGCAGTGTCAGGGGGGGTGACTACGAGCAGTACTTC
>TRBD2|TRBV30|TRBJ2-5|-
CACRTSGGLGETQYF
TGTGCCTGCCGGACTAGCGGGGGCTTGGGAGAGACCCAGTACTTC
>-|TRBV27|TRBJ2-7|-
CASSSVASSYEQYF
TGTGCCAGCAGTTCCGTGGCGAGCTCCTACGAGCAGTACTTC
>-|TRBV4-3|TRBJ2-7|many
CASSQTMWGAYEQYF
TGCGCCAGCAGCCAGACCATGTGGGGAGCCTACGAGCAGTACTTC
>TRBD1|TRBV27|TRBJ2-2|once
CASALDRGQRYTGELLF
TGTGCCAGCGCCCTTGACAGGGGCCAAAGATACACCGGGGAGCTGCTTTTT
>TRBD1|TRBV7-3|TRBJ2-3|many
CASSPGTGSTDTQYF
TGTGCCAGCAGCCCCGGGACAGGGTCCACAGATACGCAGTATTTT
>-|TRBV29-1|TRBJ2-1|-
CSVQWEESSYNEQFF
TGCAGCGTTCAGTGGGAGGAGTCCTCCTACAATGAGCAGTTCTTC
>-|TRBV20-1|TRBJ1-6|-
CWPESGVKGSPLHF
TGCTGGCCCGAATCAGGGGTTAAGGGTTCACCCCTCCACTTT
>-|TRBV28|TRBJ2-3|many
CAPLYVQSTDTQYF
TGTGCCCCTCTATACGTCCAAAGCACAGATACGCAGTATTTT
>-|TRBV9|TRBJ1-2|few
CASSVASVNYGYTF
TGTGCCAGCAGCGTAGCGTCAGTTAACTATGGCTACACCTTC
>-|TRBV27|TRBJ2-7|-
CASHGLENYEQYF
TGTGCCAGCCATGGACTGGAAAACTACGAGCAGTACTTC
>-|TRBV6-6|TRBJ2-5|many
CATHTSRTVTQETQYF
TGTGCCACCCATACTTCCCGGACAGTGACTCAAGAGACCCAGTACTTC
>-|TRBV11-2|TRBJ1-3|few
CASSLVGSHSGNTIYF
TGTGCCAGCAGCTTAGTAGGCAGCCACTCTGGAAACACCATATATTTT
>TRBD1|TRBV28|TRBJ2-5|many
CASSLVSLQGALETQYF
TGTGCCAGCAGTCTTGTATCGTTGCAGGGGGCTTTAGAGACCCAGTACTTC
>-|TRBV11-2|TRBJ2-3|many
CASSLTGNVGADTQYF
TGTGCCAGCAGCCTCACCGGGAATGTCGGCGCAGATACGCAGTATTTT
>-|TRBV20-1|TRBJ1-6|many
CSAGPSYNSPLHF
TGCAGTGCTGGCCCGTCCTATAATTCACCCCTCCACTTT
>-|TRBV6-6|TRBJ2-7|many
CASSRPRGTVYEQYF
TGTGCCAGCAGTCGCCCCCGGGGGACAGTTTACGAGCAGTACTTC
>-|TRBV30|TRBJ2-7|many
CAWRLSGVEQYF
TGTGCCTGGAGACTGTCTGGGGTCGAGCAGTACTTC
>-|TRBV4-1|TRBJ1-6|-
CASSQTLGTTYSYNSPLHF
TGCGCCAGCAGCCAAACCCTAGGGACGACGTACTCCTATAATTCACCCCTCCACTTT
>TRBD2|TRBV6-6|TRBJ2-7|-
CASILAGDSYEQYF
TGTGCCAGCATATTGGCGGGGGACTCCTACGAGCAGTACTTC
>-|TRBV28|TRBJ2-3|many
CASSLWSTGTDTQYF
TGTGCCAGCAGTTTATGGTCAACCGGCACAGATACGCAGTATTTT
>-|TRBV29-1|TRBJ1-1|many
CSVEPAGGRINTEAFF
TGCAGCGTTGAACCCGCTGGAGGGCGCATAAACACTGAAGCTTTCTTT
>-|TRBV4-3|TRBJ1-4|few
CASSQALNEKLFF
TGCGCCAGCAGCCAAGCCCTTAATGAAAAACTGTTTTTT
>-|TRBV4-3|TRBJ1-1|many
CASSQDLAGTPEAFF
TGCGCCAGCAGCCAAGATTTGGCAGGGACTCCTGAAGCTTTCTTT
>-|TRBV14|TRBJ2-1|-
CASSGGSFYNEQFF
TGTGCCAGCAGCGGGGGGAGCTTCTACAATGAGCAGTTCTTC
>TRBD2|TRBV5-4|TRBJ2-7|many
CASSLAPSGGYEQYF
TGTGCCAGCAGCTTGGCGCCTAGCGGGGGCTACGAGCAGTACTTC
>-|TRBV12-3/TRBV12-4|TRBJ2-4|many
CASSLWLTEDIQYF
TGTGCCAGCAGTTTATGGCTGACCGAGGACATTCAGTACTTC
>TRBD2|TRBV7-6|TRBJ2-1|-
CASSRDAIAGEYNAQFF
TGTGCCAGCAGCCGAGACGCTATAGCGGGAGAGTACAATGCGCAGTTCTTC
>TRBD2|TRBV25-1|TRBJ2-7|many
CASSEGAGGLEQYF
TGTGCCAGCAGTGAAGGAGCGGGGGGACTAGAGCAGTACTTC
>TRBD2|TRBV30|TRBJ2-7|-
CAWSIAGGLYEQYF
TGTGCCTGGAGTATAGCGGGGGGGCTCTACGAGCAGTACTTC
>-|TRBV2|TRBJ1-5|few
CASSAIGSHQPQHF
TGTGCCAGCAGTGCAATAGGGTCCCATCAGCCCCAGCATTTT
>-|TRBV28|TRBJ2-3|few
CASSFRGAGDTQYF
TGTGCCAGCAGTTTTCGAGGGGCGGGAGATACGCAGTATTTT
>-|TRBV7-2|TRBJ2-7|few
CASSNLAIEQYF
TGTGCCAGCAGCAATCTAGCGATTGAGCAGTACTTC
>TRBD2|TRBV7-9|TRBJ2-3|many
CASSSSGTSTDTQYF
TGTGCCAGCAGCTCTAGCGGGACTAGCACAGATACGCAGTATTTT
>-|TRBV6-2/TRBV6-3|TRBJ2-7|few
CASSYRDTEGPYEQYF
TGTGCCAGCAGTTACCGGGACACCGAGGGGCCTTACGAGCAGTACTTC
>TRBD1|TRBV14|TRBJ2-7|-
CASSQTPGQGAYEQYF
TGTGCCAGCAGCCAAACCCCGGGACAGGGGGCATACGAGCAGTACTTC
>-|TRBV5-5|TRBJ1-5|many
CASSLGQLNQPQHF
TGTGCCAGCAGCTTGGGACAGCTCAATCAGCCCCAGCATTTT
>-|TRBV29-1|TRBJ2-5|many
CSVEGLIQETQYF
TGCAGCGTTGAGGGGCTGATACAAGAGACCCAGTACTTC
>-|TRBV12-3/TRBV12-4|TRBJ2-7|many
CASSLLKGEEQYF
TGTGCCAGCAGCCTTCTCAAAGGGGAAGAGCAGTACTTC
>-|TRBV7-9|TRBJ1-2|-
CASSFLYGDGYGYTF
TGTGCCAGCAGCTTTCTCTACGGCGACGGCTATGGCTACACCTTC
>-|TRBV6-5|TRBJ2-3|few
CASSPGSEYTQYF
TGTGCCAGCAGCCCGGGATCCGAATATACGCAGTATTTT
>TRBD1|TRBV7-9|TRBJ2-2|many
CASSHPTGFTGELFF
TGTGCCAGCAGCCACCCGACAGGGTTCACCGGGGAGCTGTTTTTT
>TRBD2|TRBV9|TRBJ2-1|-
CASSVSSGVSSYNEQFF
TGTGCCAGCAGCGTAAGTAGCGGGGTAAGCTCCTACAATGAGCAGTTCTTC
>-|TRBV4-3|TRBJ1-3|few
CASSQGTRAGNTIYF
TGCGCCAGCAGCCAGGGTACAAGGGCTGGAAACACCATATATTTT
>-|TRBV7-2|TRBJ2-7|-
CAGSLDYEQYF
TGTGCCGGCAGCTTGGATTACGAGCAGTACTTC